A single sample is the source of the 13 T cell receptor beta chains below, sequenced in a study of T-cell memory formation after mild COVID-19. One entry per CDR3 protein results from TCRdb running MiXCR on the 5' RACE reads. This table has roughly 280,000 distinct CDR3 sequences, roughly 8% appearing once. What was sequenced was PBMCs or a T cell subset sorted from them (not recorded which). All receptors come from a man aged 18 to 35 who had mild COVID-19 (a few samples of this study predate the infection). Cell type and time point are not known.

This clonotype has just a few counts. The chain employs TRBV25-1 and TRBJ2-7; D is ambiguous. This CDR3 spans 14 amino acids. V was shortened by 2 bases and J by 3 bases, with 11 bases between the two germline ends. CDR1 and CDR2 (germline): MGHDK, SYGVNS. CDR3 amino acids: CASSERTENYEQYF. The DNA for the CDR3 is TGTGCCAGCAGTGAAAGGACGGAGAACTACGAGCAGTACTTC.

This clonotype was observed a few times. The chain is built from TRBV19 and TRBJ1-2; maybe TRBD1 (5 bases). The V and J ends lost 3 bases and 7 bases respectively, with 21 bases between them. From germline, CDR1 is LNHDA and CDR2 SQIVND (reference sequence). The CDR3 contains 16 residues. DNA for the CDR3: TGTGCCAGTAGTATTGGGGTCCAGGGAGCTTACGGTGGCTACACCTTC. Its protein product is CASSIGVQGAYGGYTF.

This clonotype was counted a few times. The rearrangement joins TRBV5-1 to TRBJ1-1; D remains unclear. Germline loops: CDR1 SGHRS, CDR2 YFSETQ. The CDR3 length is 13 residues. Trimming removed 2 bases at V and 5 bases at J, with 10 bases between. The CDR3 DNA follows: TGCGCCAGCAGCTTTATGGATCGGACTGAAGCTTTCTTT. Translation: CASSFMDRTEAFF.

The CDR3 spells CASSFPFGSQRQETQYF. The CDR3 nucleotides read TGTGCCAGCAGTTTCCCCTTCGGTTCGCAACGCCAAGAGACCCAGTACTTC. V gene TRBV12-3 or TRBV12-4 combines with J gene TRBJ2-5; D is undetermined. The CDR3 is 17 residues long. Trimming removed 3 bases from V and 1 base from J, with 18 bases in between.

This clonotype has more than one count but fewer than ten. The V and J genes are TRBV2 and TRBJ1-1; no clear D gene. CDR1 is SNHLY and CDR2 is FYNNEI in the germline V gene. The V gene lost 4 bases and the J gene lost 7 bases, with 13 bases spanning the gap. The CDR3 consists of 13 residues. CDR3 region: CASSGWAGNEAFF. The CDR3 nucleotides read TGTGCCAGCAGTGGTTGGGCTGGTAATGAAGCTTTCTTT.

V and J are TRBV2 and TRBJ2-7, with 9 bases aligning to TRBD1. The junction had 8 bases not matched to a gene; V was cut back by 7 bases and J by 7 bases. Germline V CDR1 and CDR2: SNHLY, FYNNEI. This CDR3 has 13 amino acids. CDR3 DNA: TGTGCCAGCAACGGACAGGGGTTGGAGGAGCAGTACTTC. Its translation: CASNGQGLEEQYF.

The CDR3, as DNA: TGTGCCAGCGGGACAGAAGAGACCCAGTACTTC. Translated, it gives CASGTEETQYF. The chain links TRBV3-1 to TRBJ2-5, with 7 nucleotides matching TRBD1. Looked up from germline, CDR1 is LGHDT and CDR2 is YNNKEL (reference sequence). V shed 8 bases, J shed 3 bases, and the junction held 0 bases outside the gene matches. This CDR3 has 11 residues.

This clonotype has more than one count but fewer than ten. The chain recombines TRBV7-2 with TRBJ1-1; D remains unclear. This CDR3 has 15 residues. The V gene lost 4 bases and the J gene lost 4 bases, with 16 bases spanning the gap. Looked up from germline, CDR1 is SGHTA and CDR2 is FQGNSA. This CDR3 reads CASSSAVVFVTEAFF. The CDR3 DNA is TGTGCCAGCAGCTCTGCCGTGGTTTTTGTCACTGAAGCTTTCTTT.

At least ten counts were recorded for this clonotype. The V call is TRBV4-1, the J call TRBJ1-1; D is unresolved. Germline V CDR1 and CDR2: MGHRA, YSYEKL. This CDR3 spans 15 amino acids. The ends were cut back, 6 bases at V and 2 bases at J, with 16 bases in the middle. CDR3 in DNA: TGCGCCAGCAGAGGTTGGGCCCGGGCTAACACTGAAGCTTTCTTT. Amino acid sequence: CASRGWARANTEAFF.

With regard to this clonotype: Mismatch with germline at one junction end may stem from a read error. This chain links TRBV2 with TRBJ1-2, with D maybe TRBD1 (6 bases). Germline-derived CDR1 and CDR2 are SNHLY and FYNNEI. The CDR3 is 12 amino acids. As DNA, the CDR3 is TGTGCCAGCGGTGAGGGGGACTATGGCTACACCTTC. Its translation is CASGEGDYGYTF.

The genes are TRBV5-1 and TRBJ1-5; D possibly corresponds to TRBD1 (6 bases). Germline loops: CDR1 SGHRS, CDR2 YFSETQ. The CDR3 has 15 residues. Trimming took 0 bases from V and 6 from J, leaving 13 bases between them. Here the CDR3 DNA reads TGCGCCAGCAGCTTGGACAGGGCCGGGGGTCAGCCCCAGCATTTT. It codes for CASSLDRAGGQPQHF.

The rearrangement joins TRBV24-1 to TRBJ2-3, with no clear D. V lost 1 base, J lost 6 bases, and 4 bases lay in between. From germline, CDR1 is KGHDR and CDR2 SFDVKD. This CDR3 is 12 amino acids long. The CDR3 loop is CATSDLGDTQYF. The CDR3, as DNA: TGTGCCACCAGTGATTTAGGGGATACGCAGTATTTT.

The chain is built from TRBV5-1 and TRBJ2-7; D remains unclear. CDR3 length: 14 residues. Germline V lookup: CDR1 SGHRS, CDR2 YFSETQ. V was pared by 4 bases and J by 5 bases, with 16 bases between. CDR3: CASSAGSHRHEQYF. CDR3 nucleotide sequence: TGCGCCAGCAGCGCTGGAAGTCATCGGCACGAGCAGTACTTC.